This is a list of T cell receptor beta chains from one sample in a study of blood T cell repertoires in COVID-19. Using immunoSEQ multiplex PCR, the repertoire was profiled, and TCRdb retains in-frame clones only, with some absent. The sample records some 140,000 clones, roughly 91% being singletons. Sequencing was performed on peripheral blood. Receptors were obtained from a man aged 50 to 59 with active or convalescent COVID-19. The conserved cysteine and the conserved F or W are not part of the CDR3 here. Fields, in order: V gene, CDR3 protein.

V: TRBV20-1
CDR3: SASFQGSVNTEAF

V: TRBV5-6
CDR3: ASSSGLMNTEAF

V: TRBV7-9
CDR3: ASSLDFGSSNEQF

V: TRBV30
CDR3: AWSVPYYRQDDSGNTIY

V: TRBV25-1
CDR3: ASSANTGESYNEQF

V: TRBV19
CDR3: ASSSGTVEFNSPLH

V: TRBV6-5
CDR3: ASRPNKDRLALF

V: TRBV5-1
CDR3: ASSLSRGETGELF

V: TRBV24-1
CDR3: ATSVGGREGDEQF

V: TRBV6-5
CDR3: ASSKGQGHLYEQY

V: TRBV5-1
CDR3: ASSQGTVANYGYT

V: TRBV28
CDR3: ASNSGIFHTGANVLT

V: TRBV2
CDR3: ASSVQGWDTEAF

V: TRBV10-1
CDR3: ASSLAQDTNNEQF

V: TRBV12-5
CDR3: ASGLVQGQGGTQY

V: TRBV18
CDR3: ASSPGTDYGYT

V: TRBV11-3
CDR3: ASSRGQSTDTQY

V: TRBV19
CDR3: ASSIAQSYEQY

V: TRBV6-2/TRBV6-3
CDR3: ASSRTRSNSYNEQF

V: TRBV29-1
CDR3: SARQGTMNTEAF